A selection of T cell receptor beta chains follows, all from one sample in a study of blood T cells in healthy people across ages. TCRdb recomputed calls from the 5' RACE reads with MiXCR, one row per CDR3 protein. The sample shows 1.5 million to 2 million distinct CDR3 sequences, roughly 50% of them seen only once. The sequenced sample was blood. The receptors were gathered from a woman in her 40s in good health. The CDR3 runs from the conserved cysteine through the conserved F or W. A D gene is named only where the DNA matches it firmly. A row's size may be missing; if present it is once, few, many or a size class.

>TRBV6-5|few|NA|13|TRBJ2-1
CASSNRGWNEQFF
TGTGCCAGCTCCAACCGGGGATGGAATGAGCAGTTCTTC
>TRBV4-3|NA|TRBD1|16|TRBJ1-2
CASSQDDRGPGYGYTF
TGCGCCAGCAGCCAGGATGACAGGGGACCCGGCTATGGCTACACCTTC
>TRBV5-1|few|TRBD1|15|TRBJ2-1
CASRSGTGDYNEQFF
TGCGCCAGCAGATCCGGGACAGGGGACTACAATGAGCAGTTCTTC
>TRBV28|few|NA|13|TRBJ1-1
CASKKSKNTEAFF
TGTGCCAGCAAAAAATCTAAGAACACTGAAGCTTTCTTT
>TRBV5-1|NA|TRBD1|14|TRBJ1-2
CASSFRTGGYGYTF
TGCGCCAGCAGCTTTAGGACAGGGGGCTATGGCTACACCTTC
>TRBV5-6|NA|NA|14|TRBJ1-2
CASSLEQVVYGYTF
TGTGCCAGCAGCTTGGAGCAGGTAGTCTATGGCTACACCTTC
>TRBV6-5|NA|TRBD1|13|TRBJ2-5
CASSLRDRGTQYF
TGTGCCAGCAGCCTTCGGGACAGGGGGACCCAGTACTTC
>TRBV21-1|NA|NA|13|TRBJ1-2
CASSPERGRGYTF
TGTGCCAGCAGCCCAGAAAGGGGGAGAGGCTACACCTTC
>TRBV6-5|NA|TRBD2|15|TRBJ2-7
CASSNRLAGGYEQYF
TGTGCCAGCAGTAACCGACTAGCGGGGGGTTACGAGCAGTACTTC
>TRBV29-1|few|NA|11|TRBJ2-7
CSVVGLGEQYF
TGCAGCGTTGTAGGGCTGGGCGAGCAGTACTTC
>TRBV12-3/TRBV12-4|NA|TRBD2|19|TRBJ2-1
CASSHRASGGTSSYNEQFF
TGTGCCAGCAGTCATCGGGCTAGCGGGGGGACCAGCTCCTACAATGAGCAGTTCTTC
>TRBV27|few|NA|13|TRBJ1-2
CASSLETGYGYTF
TGTGCCAGCAGTTTAGAGACGGGGTATGGCTACACCTTC
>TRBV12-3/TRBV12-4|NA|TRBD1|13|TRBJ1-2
CASSRQGNYGYIF
TGTGCCAGCAGTCGACAGGGGAACTATGGCTACATCTTC
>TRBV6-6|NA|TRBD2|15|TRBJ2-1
CASRGGDSSYNEQFF
TGTGCCAGCCGGGGGGGGGATAGCTCCTACAATGAGCAGTTCTTC
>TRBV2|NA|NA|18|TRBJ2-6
CASRLTGTSLSGANVLTF
TGTGCCAGCAGGCTTACAGGGACTTCCCTATCGGGGGCCAACGTCCTGACTTTC
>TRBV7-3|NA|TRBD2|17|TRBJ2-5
CASSLRGLAAYQETQYF
TGTGCCAGCAGCTTAAGGGGACTAGCGGCGTACCAAGAGACCCAGTACTTC
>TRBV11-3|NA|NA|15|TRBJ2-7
CASSSPVPGGHEQYF
TGTGCCAGCAGCTCCCCCGTACCAGGGGGGCACGAGCAGTACTTC
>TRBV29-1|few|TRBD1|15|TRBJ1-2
CSGSGQGAGGYGYTF
TGCAGCGGGTCGGGACAGGGGGCAGGAGGGTATGGCTACACCTTC
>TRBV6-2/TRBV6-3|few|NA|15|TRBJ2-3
CASRDRGVIPDTQYF
TGTGCCAGCAGGGATAGGGGAGTGATCCCAGATACGCAGTATTTT
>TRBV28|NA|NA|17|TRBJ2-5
CASSWVPQTGNSETQYF
TGTGCCAGCAGCTGGGTCCCTCAGACTGGTAATTCCGAGACCCAGTACTTC
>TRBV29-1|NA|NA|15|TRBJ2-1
CSVKRVLTDYNEQFF
TGCAGCGTTAAAAGAGTATTGACAGATTACAATGAGCAGTTCTTC
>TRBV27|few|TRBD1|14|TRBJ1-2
CASSMDRAPYGYTF
TGTGCCAGCAGCATGGACAGGGCCCCCTATGGCTACACCTTC
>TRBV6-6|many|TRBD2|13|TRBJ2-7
CASRLAGAYEQYF
TGTGCCAGCAGGCTAGCGGGAGCCTACGAGCAGTACTTC
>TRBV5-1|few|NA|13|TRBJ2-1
CASSFQGNLEQFF
TGCGCCAGCAGCTTTCAGGGGAACTTGGAGCAGTTCTTC
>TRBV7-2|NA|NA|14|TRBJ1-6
CASSSGPKHSPLHF
TGTGCCAGCAGCTCGGGACCCAAGCATTCACCCCTCCACTTT
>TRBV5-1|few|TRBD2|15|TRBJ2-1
CASSEGLAGRNEQFF
TGCGCCAGCAGCGAGGGACTAGCGGGGAGAAATGAGCAGTTCTTC
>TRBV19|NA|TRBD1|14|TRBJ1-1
CASRGQGAGTEAFF
TGTGCCAGTAGGGGACAGGGGGCCGGCACTGAAGCTTTCTTT
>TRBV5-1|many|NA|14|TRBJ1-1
CASSLSSANTEAFF
TGCGCCAGCAGCTTGTCGTCGGCGAACACTGAAGCTTTCTTT
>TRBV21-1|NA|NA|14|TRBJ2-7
CAPEGDHSSYEQYF
TGTGCCCCGGAGGGGGACCACTCCTCCTACGAGCAGTACTTC
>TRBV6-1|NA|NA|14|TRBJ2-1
CASKERLSYNEQFF
TGTGCCAGCAAGGAGCGACTCTCCTACAATGAGCAGTTCTTC
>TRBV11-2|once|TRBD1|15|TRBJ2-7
CASRATGVSPYEQYF
TGTGCCAGCAGAGCAACAGGGGTCAGCCCCTACGAGCAGTACTTC
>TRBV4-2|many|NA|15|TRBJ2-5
CASSQDHGYQETQYF
TGTGCCAGCAGCCAAGACCATGGGTACCAAGAGACCCAGTACTTC